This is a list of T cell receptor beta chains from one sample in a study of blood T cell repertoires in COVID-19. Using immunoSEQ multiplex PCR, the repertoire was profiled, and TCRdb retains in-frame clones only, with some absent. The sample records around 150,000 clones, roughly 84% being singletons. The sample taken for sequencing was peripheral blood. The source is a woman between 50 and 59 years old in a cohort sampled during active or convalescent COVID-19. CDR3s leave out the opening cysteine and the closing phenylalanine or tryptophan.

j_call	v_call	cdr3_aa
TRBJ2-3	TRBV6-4	ASRDRDSATDTQY
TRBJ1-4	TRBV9	ASSVGPGQTNEKLF
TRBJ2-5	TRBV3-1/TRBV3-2	ASSQDVVRATQY
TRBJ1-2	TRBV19	ASRTGLSGGYT
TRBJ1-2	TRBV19	ASRRTGALLGYT
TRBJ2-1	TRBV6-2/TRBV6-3	ASSYGQAFRDLTYNEQF
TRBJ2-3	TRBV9	ASSVRAVAGGTDTQY
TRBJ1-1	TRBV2	ASSERQTYTEAF
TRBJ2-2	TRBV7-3	ASSPAWTSSNTGELF
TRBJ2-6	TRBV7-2	ASSYLAGSGANVLT
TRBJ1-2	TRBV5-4	ASSEDPGVPNYGYT
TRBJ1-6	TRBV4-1	ASSPGQGWNSPLH
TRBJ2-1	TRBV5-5	ASSLRDSSYNEQF
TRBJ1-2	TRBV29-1	SVEWGRGQGGYT
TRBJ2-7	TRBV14	ASSQVYRDYEQY
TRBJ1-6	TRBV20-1	SASARDRPYNSPLH
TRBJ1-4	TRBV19	ASSRGGQVSARAEKLF
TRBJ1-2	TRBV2	ASSPQGVVYGYT
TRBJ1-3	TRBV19	ASSISILGHGNTIY
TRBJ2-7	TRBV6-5	ASTQGSSYEQY
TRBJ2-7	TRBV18	ASSPPTGGAYEQY
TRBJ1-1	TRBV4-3	ASSQVEGARGNTEAF
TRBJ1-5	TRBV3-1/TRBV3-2	ASSQNQGRGQPQH
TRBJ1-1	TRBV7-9	ASRKSGTGYTTEAF
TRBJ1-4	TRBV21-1	ASEEVEKLF
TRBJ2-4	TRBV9	ASSATGTSGGGSTKNIQY